This TCR beta chain was sequenced for a study of human T cells and chemical hapten exposure. Turning to the study itself: Sensitizing treatment utilized 2% DPC over an approximately 2 cm by approximately 2 cm portion of upper inner arm skin. The patients were mostly female; they had alopecia areata, totalis or universalis.

This clonotype has just a few counts. Time point given: pre-sensitization, week 0. Treatment: therapeutic diphenylcyclopropenone sensitization with weekly scalp DPC. The drawing of blood occurred before each patch test was applied. The CDR3 runs to 12 residues. Trimming removed 3 bases from V and 9 bases from J, with 10 bases in between. Germline assignment: CDR1 SGDLS and CDR2 YYNGEE. TCRdb fed the RACE reads into MiXCR, producing one record per CDR3 protein. This table has some 300,000 distinct CDR3 sequences, around 5.5% appearing once. The sample here was whole blood, taken in connection with sensitization to the hapten diphenylcyclopropenone (DPC). The clonotype originates from a woman younger than 30 with alopecia areata. Some clones in this sample may be carry-over from other donors' samples. V and J are TRBV9 and TRBJ1-5, with no clear D. In DNA, the CDR3 is TGTGCCAGCAGCGGGCTGGATGGGCCCCAGCATTTT. It yields the protein CASSGLDGPQHF.